This passage covers 10 T cell receptor beta chains from one sample sequenced in a study of CD8+CD57+ T cells in acquired aplastic anemia. Genomic DNA served as template for TCR beta VDJ and CDR3 profiling. Via MiXCR, TCRdb re-called the reads, giving one row per CDR3 protein. There are fewer than 200,000 distinct CDR3 sequences in the sample; around 45% occur only once, and under 1.2% lies in the top ten. Sequencing was carried out using sorted CD4+, CD8+, or CD8+CD57+ T cells (not recorded which) from PBMCs. These TCRs come from a human donor in good health.

This clonotype has more than one count but fewer than ten. V gene TRBV10-3 combines with J gene TRBJ1-3; D not certain. Per the germline V gene, CDR1 is ENHRY and CDR2 is SYGVKD. There are 12 residues in the CDR3. Trimming removed 6 bases from V and 4 bases from J, with 7 bases in between. CDR3: CAIRLSGNTIYF. The CDR3 coding sequence is TGTGCCATCAGACTATCGGGAAACACCATATATTTT.

This chain links TRBV20-1 with TRBJ1-2; D uncertain. Germline assignment: CDR1 DFQATT and CDR2 SNEGSKA (reference sequence). The CDR3 is 12 residues long. V lost 5 bases and J lost 5, with 12 bases in between. CDR3 nucleotide sequence: TGCAGTGCTCCCTCTACGGATTATGGCTACACCTTC. Residues: CSAPSTDYGYTF.

This clonotype was seen ten or more times. The rearrangement uses TRBV10-3 and TRBJ2-7; D remains ambiguous. This CDR3 spans 13 amino acids. Germline CDR1 is ENHRY and CDR2 is SYGVKD. Trimming took off 3 bases at V and 0 bases at J, with 6 bases between the two ends. The CDR3 loop is CAISEVSSYEQYF. The DNA for the CDR3 is TGTGCCATCAGTGAAGTCAGCTCCTACGAGCAGTACTTC.

This clonotype came up once. The rearrangement uses TRBV18 and TRBJ1-2, with 7 bases identical to TRBD1. In germline, CDR1 is KGHSH, CDR2 LQKENI. This CDR3 has 15 amino acids. Trimming removed 4 bases from V and 7 bases from J; junction bases left unmatched: 12. The chain's CDR3 is CASSRNLQDRRGYTF. Here the CDR3 DNA reads TGTGCCAGCTCACGTAACCTACAGGACAGGCGTGGCTACACCTTC.

This clonotype was seen ten or more times. The V and J genes are TRBV15 and TRBJ2-7; D remains ambiguous. The CDR3 consists of 18 residues. Trimming pared 0 bases from V and 0 bases from J, leaving 18 bases between. CDR1 and CDR2 (germline): LNHNV, YYDKDF (reference sequence). CDR3 amino acids: CATSRDTLGQPDSYEQYF. The CDR3 coding sequence is TGTGCCACCAGCAGAGATACTTTAGGGCAGCCTGACTCCTACGAGCAGTACTTC.

This chain joins TRBV7-9 and TRBJ2-2, with D tentatively TRBD2 (5 bases). With 5 bases removed from V and 4 bases from J, the gap between germline ends came to 8 bases. The CDR3 has 13 amino acids. The germline gives CDR1 SEHNR, CDR2 FQNEAQ (reference sequence). The CDR3 protein is CASSHEGTGELFF. CDR3 sequence (DNA): TGTGCCAGCAGCCACGAGGGCACCGGGGAGCTGTTTTTT.

The chain joins TRBV25-1 to TRBJ1-3, with a weak D call TRBD1 (6 bases). Germline CDR1 and CDR2: MGHDK and SYGVNS. Trimming pared 4 bases from V and 4 bases from J, leaving 14 bases between. CDR3 length: 15 amino acids. The CDR3 protein is CASSVGGAGGNTIYF. The CDR3 nucleotides read TGTGCCAGCAGTGTAGGGGGAGCGGGGGGAAACACCATATATTTT.

The V call is TRBV29-1, the J call TRBJ2-3, with TRBD2 matching over 7 bases. The CDR3 is 11 amino acids. Losses at the gene ends were 8 bases for V and 6 bases for J; bases not matched to a gene: 5. Germline V gene sequence: CDR1 SQVTM, CDR2 ANQGSEA. The DNA for the CDR3 is TGCAGCTCCTCCGGGAGGGATACGCAGTATTTT. It yields the protein CSSSGRDTQYF.

At least ten counts were recorded for this clonotype. CDR3 protein: CASSEAGRNTEAFF. CDR3 coding DNA: TGTGCCAGCAGTGAAGCGGGGAGAAACACTGAAGCTTTCTTT. The genes are TRBV6-1 and TRBJ1-1; D is unclear. The V gene's germline CDR1 is MNHNS and CDR2 SASEGT. Between the trimmed V and J ends, which lost 0 bases and 2 bases, there was a span of 7 bases. This CDR3 is built from 14 residues.

This clonotype was counted many times. The V gene is TRBV11-2, the J gene TRBJ1-1, with D possibly matching TRBD1 (5 bases). The CDR3 is made up of 14 amino acids. Germline V gene sequence: CDR1 SGHAT, CDR2 FQNNGV. The V end lost 5 bases, the J end lost 1 base, and 11 bases lay between the germline ends. Written as DNA, the CDR3 is TGTGCCAGCAGCCGCAGGGTAGGGAACACTGAAGCTTTCTTT. It codes for CASSRRVGNTEAFF.